What follows are 5 T cell receptor beta chains derived from one specimen sequenced in a study of T cells expressing NK-cell markers. TCRdb reprocessed the 5' RACE reads and keeps a single row for each CDR3 protein, giving no DNA. The sample shows 500,000 to 700,000 distinct CDR3 sequences, and 3% to 4.5% sits with its ten largest clones. Material for sequencing was blood T cells: a sorted CD56 or NKG2C T cell subset, CD4+ or CD8+ T cells, or bulk PBMC T cells (not recorded which). The receptors come from a man younger than 35 in good health.

This rearrangement joins TRBV4-2 to TRBJ1-2; the D call of TRBD1 rests on TCRdb alone, since no DNA is present to check it. Germline values: CDR1 LGHNA, CDR2 YNFKEQ. The CDR3 covers 15 residues. The CDR3 region is CASSQDAGTGGGYTF.

The chain links TRBV11-1 to TRBJ2-2; TCRdb reports TRBD1, a call that lacks DNA to check it against. This CDR3 contains 15 residues. The germline gives CDR1 SGHAT, CDR2 FQDESV (reference sequence). The CDR3 reads CASSIFIRGDGELFF.

The chain recombines TRBV15 with TRBJ2-7. The germline V gene encodes CDR1 LNHNV and CDR2 YYDKDF (reference sequence). CDR3 length: 13 residues. The CDR3 reads CATSATGAYEQYF.

CDR3: CASSSQLKGGSTDTQYF. J is TRBJ2-3 and V is TRBV7-8; TCRdb's assignment of TRBD2 cannot be checked, as there is no DNA. CDR1 is SGHVS and CDR2 is FQNEAQ in the germline V gene. The CDR3 length is 17 residues.

V gene TRBV15 combines with J gene TRBJ2-7; the D call from TCRdb, TRBD1, cannot be confirmed without DNA. The CDR3 is made up of 14 amino acids. Germline V gives CDR1 LNHNV, CDR2 YYDKDF (reference sequence). This CDR3 is CATSSRQGSYEQHF.